This TCR beta chain is from a study of T cell repertoires in aging, cancer and after chemotherapy. Amplification of TCR beta used genomic DNA extracted from peripheral blood. Rearranged V-D-J TRB sequences were amplified with a mixed TRB-A/B primer pool. TCRdb recomputed calls from the multiplex PCR reads with MiXCR, one row per CDR3 protein. The sample has about 2,500 distinct CDR3 sequences, 24% seen once. Germline CDR1 reads MNHNS; CDR2 reads SASEGT. The CDR3 has 18 residues. Trimming took 2 bases from V and 5 from J; bases not matched to a gene: 15. This clonotype was observed a few times. Sequencing was performed on blood. The chain recombines TRBV6-1 with TRBJ2-3, with 8 bases fitting TRBD2. The TCR comes from a human donor with a solid tumor. This CDR3 reads CASSERGYAGLALDTQYF. Here the CDR3 DNA reads TGTGCCAGCAGTGAAAGGGGATACGCCGGACTAGCTCTAGATACGCAGTATTTT.